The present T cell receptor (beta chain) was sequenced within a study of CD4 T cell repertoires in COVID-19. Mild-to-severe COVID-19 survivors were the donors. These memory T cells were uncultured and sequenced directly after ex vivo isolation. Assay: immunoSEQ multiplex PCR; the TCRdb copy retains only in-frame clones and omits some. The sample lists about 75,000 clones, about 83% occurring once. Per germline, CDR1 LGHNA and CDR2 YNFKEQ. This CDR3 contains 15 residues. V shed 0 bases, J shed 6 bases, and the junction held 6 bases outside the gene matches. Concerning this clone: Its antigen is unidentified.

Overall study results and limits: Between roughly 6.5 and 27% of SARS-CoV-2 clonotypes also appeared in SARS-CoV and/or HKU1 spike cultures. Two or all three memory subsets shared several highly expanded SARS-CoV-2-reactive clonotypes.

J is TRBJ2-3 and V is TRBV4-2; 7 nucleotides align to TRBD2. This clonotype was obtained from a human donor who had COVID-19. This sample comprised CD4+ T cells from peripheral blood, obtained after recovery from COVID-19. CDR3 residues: CASSQERLAVDTQYF. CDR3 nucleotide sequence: TGTGCCAGCAGCCAAGAAAGGCTAGCGGTGGATACGCAGTATTTT.